Given below is one TCR beta chain in context. The sample comes from a study of T cell changes during pregnancy in multiple sclerosis. Sequencing used immunoSEQ multiplex PCR; TCRdb keeps in-frame clones, though not all of them. The top ten hold 6.5% to 9.5% of the sample, which has some 40,000 clones, about 92% seen once. The CDR3 covers 18 residues. V was clipped by 5 bases and J by 0 bases, with 22 bases between them. Germline values: CDR1 MDHEN, CDR2 SYDVKM. The sample was CD8+ T cells from peripheral blood mononuclear cells, taken in the third trimester of pregnancy. This clonotype originated in a female donor with multiple sclerosis, enrolled in a pregnancy study. V usage is TRBV28 and J usage is TRBJ1-1; D perhaps matches TRBD1 (6 bases). The CDR3, as DNA: TGTGCCAGCAGTCATAACAGGGATTCCGCCTTTATGAACACTGAAGCTTTCTTT. Translating gives CASSHNRDSAFMNTEAFF.